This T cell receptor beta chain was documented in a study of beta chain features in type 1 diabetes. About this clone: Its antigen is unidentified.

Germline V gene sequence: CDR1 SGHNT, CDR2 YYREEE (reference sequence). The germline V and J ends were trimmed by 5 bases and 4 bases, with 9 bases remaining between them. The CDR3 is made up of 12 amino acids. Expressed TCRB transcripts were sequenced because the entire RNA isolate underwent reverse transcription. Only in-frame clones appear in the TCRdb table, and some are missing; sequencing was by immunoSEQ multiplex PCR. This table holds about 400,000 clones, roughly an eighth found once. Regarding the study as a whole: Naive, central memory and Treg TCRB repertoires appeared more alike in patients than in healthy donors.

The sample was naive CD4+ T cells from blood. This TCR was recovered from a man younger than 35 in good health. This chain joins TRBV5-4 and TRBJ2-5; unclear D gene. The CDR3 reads CASRAGIETQYF. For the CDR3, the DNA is TGTGCCAGCAGGGCAGGAATAGAGACCCAGTACTTC.